This TCR beta chain was captured by sequencing in a study of blood T cell repertoires in COVID-19. Study as a whole: Donors in the United States, Italy and Spain gave samples during acute or convalescent COVID-19. Sources were T cells, B-cell-depleted T cells, or PBMCs; the material itself was cDNA or gDNA.

V was cut by 1 base and J by 2 bases, with 9 bases left in between. There are 14 residues in the CDR3. From germline, CDR1 is LGHDT and CDR2 YNNKEL (reference sequence). Patients at the Seattle site were enrolled during active infection and followed longitudinally. Original handling: Reference gene primer amplification in the assay estimated nucleated cell counts. The protocol was immunoSEQ multiplex PCR, while the TCRdb copy is restricted to in-frame clones and leaves out a portion. That table furnishes V, J and clone size, whereas the DNA furnished D and trimming. The repertoire holds roughly 250,000 clones, with 80% to 90% as singletons.

The J gene is TRBJ2-7, the V gene TRBV3-1 (or the pseudogene TRBV3-2); tentative D call: TRBD1 (5 bases). Sample: peripheral blood. The origin of this receptor is a woman between 25 and 40 years old with COVID-19, enrolled during active disease. CDR3 region: CASSQADTPYEQYF. The CDR3 DNA reads TGTGCCAGCAGCCAAGCGGACACCCCCTACGAGCAGTACTTC.